These 24 T cell receptor beta chains originate from one sample sequenced in a study of regulatory T cells in long-lasting Graves disease. Specified time point: newly diagnosed GD, antithyroid drugs for less than 3 months. Preparation of the TCR library used RNA extracted from PBMCs. According to the study, TCR beta libraries were built with iRepertoire HTBI primers and CDR3-region Arm-PCR. TCRdb re-called the multiplex PCR reads with MiXCR, one entry per CDR3 protein. The top ten hold less than 40% of the sample, which has around 330,000 distinct CDR3 sequences, 18% seen once. Here the sequenced sample was peripheral blood mononuclear cells (PBMCs), taken at new diagnosis, from a patient treated with antithyroid drugs. Receptors were obtained from a female donor with Graves disease.

Turning to this clonotype: Only one base separates this from a far larger clonotype, so it likely reflects a read error. V gene TRBV19 combines with J gene TRBJ2-5; a weak D match, TRBD1 (6 bases). The J call may be in error: the DNA end matches TRBJ2-1 better. The V gene's germline CDR1 is LNHDA and CDR2 SQIVND (reference sequence). There are 14 residues in the CDR3. The CDR3 sequence: CASSIGNRAREQFF. DNA for the CDR3: TGTGCCAGTAGTATTGGGAACAGGGCCCGGGAGCAGTTCTTC.

The V call is TRBV20-1, the J call TRBJ2-7; possibly TRBD1 for D (6 bases). The germline V gene has CDR1 DFQATT and CDR2 SNEGSKA (reference sequence). Trimming removed 3 bases at V and 3 bases at J, with 9 bases between. The CDR3 runs 12 residues. CDR3 in amino acids: CSASVQGYEQYF. CDR3 nucleotide sequence: TGCAGTGCTAGTGTACAGGGCTACGAGCAGTACTTC.

There are many counts of this clonotype. This chain's CDR3 is CASGTVQPQHF. The CDR3 DNA is TGTGCCAGCGGGACAGTTCAGCCCCAGCATTTT. The chain recombines TRBV27 with TRBJ1-5; TRBD1 aligns across 7 bases. The length of the CDR3 is 11 residues. The V gene end was trimmed by 8 bases and the J gene end by 6 bases; junction bases not matched to a gene: 1. Germline V gene sequence: CDR1 MNHEY, CDR2 SMNVEV (reference sequence).

On this clonotype: A read error is the likely source, as a far larger clone sits one nucleotide away. This chain uses TRBV20-1 with TRBJ2-7; 7 bases align to TRBD2. This CDR3 has 16 residues. CDR1 is DFQATT, CDR2 SNEGSKA, per germline (reference sequence). V trimming: 0 bases; J trimming: 7 bases; junction bases outside the gene matches: 15. The CDR3 loop is CSARDLGLADNNEQYF. The DNA for the CDR3 is TGCAGTGCTAGAGATTTAGGCCTAGCGGACAACAATGAGCAGTACTTC.

This clonotype was found many times. V usage is TRBV19 and J usage is TRBJ2-1; TRBD1 matches 11 bases. Per the germline V gene, CDR1 is LNHDA and CDR2 is SQIVND (reference sequence). V gave up 6 bases and J gave up 7 bases; unmatched junction bases: 8. The CDR3 is 15 residues long. In DNA form, the CDR3 reads TGTGCCAGTAGCAACGGACAGGGGGCGAGGAATGAGCAGTTCTTC. Translating it yields CASSNGQGARNEQFF.

This clonotype was counted at least ten times. The chain uses TRBV30 and TRBJ1-1; no firm D call. Trimming took off 0 bases at V and 8 bases at J, with 7 bases between the two ends. This CDR3 has 11 amino acids. Germline V gene sequence: CDR1 GTSNPN, CDR2 SVGIG (reference sequence). The CDR3 bases are TGTGCCTGGAGTGTAAGGGCGGAAGCTTTCTTT. This encodes CAWSVRAEAFF.

This clonotype was seen at least ten times. This chain links TRBV27 with TRBJ2-5, with TRBD2 matching over 15 bases. The CDR3 totals 15 residues. Germline CDR1 reads MNHEY; CDR2 reads SMNVEV (reference sequence). J lost 4 bases, V lost 7 bases, and 4 bases had no gene match. The CDR3 spells CASTGLAGGAETQYF. The CDR3 DNA is TGTGCCAGCACGGGACTAGCGGGAGGTGCAGAGACCCAGTACTTC.

This clonotype was recorded at least ten times. The chain couples TRBV30 to TRBJ2-1, with unresolved D. V was pared by 5 bases and J by 1 base, with 15 bases between. Germline CDR1 and CDR2: GTSNPN and SVGIG (reference sequence). The CDR3 is made up of 15 amino acids. This CDR3 reads CAWGLTNPSYNEQFF. The CDR3 bases are TGTGCCTGGGGGTTAACAAACCCTTCCTACAATGAGCAGTTCTTC.

This clonotype has at least ten counts. The J gene is TRBJ2-3, the V gene TRBV14, with 7 bases aligning to TRBD2. After removal of 1 base from V and 5 bases from J, the junction contained 0 bases not matched to a gene. This CDR3 has 13 amino acids. Looked up from germline, CDR1 is SGHDN and CDR2 is FVKESK. The CDR3 protein is CASSQGTRDTQYF. DNA of the CDR3: TGTGCCAGCAGCCAAGGGACTAGAGATACGCAGTATTTT.

This rearrangement joins TRBV10-1 to TRBJ1-2; no clear D gene. Germline assignment: CDR1 WNHNN and CDR2 SYGVQD (reference sequence). The CDR3 covers 16 residues. Trimming removed 3 bases from V and 6 bases from J, with 20 bases in between. The CDR3 protein is CASSDSIATESDGYTF. CDR3 nucleotide sequence: TGCGCCAGCAGTGATTCTATCGCGACGGAGTCAGATGGCTACACCTTC.

This clonotype was detected ten times or more. The V call is TRBV7-9, the J call TRBJ2-5, with 7 bases matching TRBD1. Losses at the gene ends were 5 bases for V and 5 bases for J; bases not matched to a gene: 5. The germline CDR1 and CDR2 sequences are SEHNR and FQNEAQ (reference sequence). There are 13 residues in the CDR3. CDR3 in DNA: TGTGCCAGCAGCCCAGGGACAGCGGAGACCCAGTACTTC. Its protein is CASSPGTAETQYF.

As regards this clonotype: A clone one base away is much larger, so this may be a read error. The chain couples TRBV5-5 to TRBJ1-5; D not certain. Germline CDR1 reads SGHKS; CDR2 reads YYEKEE (reference sequence). Trimming cost V 9 bases and J 2 bases, with 9 bases left between them. This CDR3 comprises 12 residues. CDR3 bases: TGTGCCACTCAACGGGGCAATCAGCCCCAGCATTTT. Protein product: CATQRGNQPQHF. The variable domain in full, completed from reference TRBV5-5 and TRBJ1-5, reads DAGVTQSPTHLIKTRGQQVTLRCSPISGHKSVSWYQQVLGQGPQFIFQYYEKEERGRGNFPDRFSARQFPNYSSELNVNALLLGDSALYLCATQRGNQPQHFGDGTRLSIL.

This clonotype was counted a few times. The chain links TRBV28 to TRBJ2-1, with D hard to call. The CDR3 loop spans 13 amino acids. Trimming shortened V by 4 bases and J by 3 bases, and 7 bases separated the two germline ends. Germline CDR1 and CDR2: MDHEN and SYDVKM. CDR3 sequence (DNA): TGTGCCAGCAGTTCCCGGGTCTACAATGAGCAGTTCTTC. Its translation: CASSSRVYNEQFF.

About this clonotype: A clone one base away is much larger, so this may be a read error. The V call is TRBV9, the J call TRBJ2-2; 7 bases map to TRBD1. Germline values: CDR1 SGDLS, CDR2 YYNGEE. This CDR3 region has 15 residues. After removal of 4 bases from V and 4 bases from J, the junction contained 7 bases not matched to a gene. Here the CDR3 DNA reads TGTGCCAGCAGCATGGCGAACAGGGGCACCGGGGAGCTGTTTTTT. Amino acids: CASSMANRGTGELFF.

The chain has TRBV19 and TRBJ2-1; 10 bases fit TRBD2. Germline CDR1 LNHDA, CDR2 SQIVND (reference sequence). This CDR3 has 17 amino acids. Trimming took 9 bases from V and 7 from J; bases not matched to a gene: 18. The CDR3 region is CASRGNILAGKENEQFF. The DNA of the CDR3 is TGTGCCAGCCGGGGTAATATACTAGCGGGAAAGGAGAATGAGCAGTTCTTC.

This clonotype was observed many times. V usage is TRBV7-7 and J usage is TRBJ2-5, with TRBD1 matching 7 bases. This CDR3 is 13 amino acids long. The trim removed 4 bases at V and 4 bases at J, leaving 3 bases unmatched. CDR1 SSHAT and CDR2 FNYEAQ come from the germline V gene (reference sequence). The CDR3 DNA reads as TGTGCCAGCAGCTCCCGGACAGGAGAGACCCAGTACTTC. Residues: CASSSRTGETQYF. Filled out from reference TRBV7-7 and TRBJ2-5, the complete variable domain reads GAGVSQSPRYKVTKRGQDVTLRCDPISSHATLYWYQQALGQGPEFLTYFNYEAQPDKSGLPSDRFSAERPEGSISTLTIQRTEQRDSAMYRCASSSRTGETQYFGPGTRLLVL.

This clonotype was counted many times. The chain recombines TRBV19 with TRBJ2-3, with D hard to call. The CDR3 runs 13 residues. Germline assignment: CDR1 LNHDA and CDR2 SQIVND (reference sequence). Trimming stripped 3 bases from V and 3 bases from J, with 7 bases between. The CDR3 DNA follows: TGTGCCAGTAGTATGGCGAGAACAGATACGCAGTATTTT. Translating it yields CASSMARTDTQYF.

CDR3 coding DNA: TGTGCCAGCGGTGTCACCGGGGAGCTGTTTTTT. Amino acids: CASGVTGELFF. V is TRBV27 and J is TRBJ2-2; no definite D call. Trimming took off 8 bases at V and 4 bases at J, with 5 bases between the two ends. Germline CDR1 MNHEY, CDR2 SMNVEV (reference sequence). The CDR3 runs 11 residues.

At least ten counts were recorded for this clonotype. The V call is TRBV6-5, the J call TRBJ2-3; 8 nucleotides line up with TRBD2. This CDR3 is built from 13 residues. V lost 2 bases, J lost 6 bases, and 1 base stayed unmatched. Germline CDR1 is MNHEY and CDR2 is SVGAGI. This chain's CDR3 is CASSYPGGDTQYF. The CDR3 bases are TGTGCCAGCAGTTACCCGGGGGGGGATACGCAGTATTTT.

This clonotype was recorded many times. The genes are TRBV11-2 and TRBJ2-5, with D unresolved. Between the trimmed V and J ends, which lost 8 bases and 1 base, there was a span of 17 bases. CDR3 length: 15 residues. Germline values: CDR1 SGHAT, CDR2 FQNNGV. CDR3 in amino acids: CASATLSTAQETQYF. The CDR3 bases are TGTGCCAGCGCGACCTTGTCTACAGCCCAAGAGACCCAGTACTTC.

This clonotype was observed many times. The chain has TRBV6-1 and TRBJ2-7; D unresolved. V lost 4 bases to trimming and J lost 3 bases, with 10 bases between them. The CDR3 contains 13 residues. CDR1 and CDR2 from the germline V gene are MNHNS and SASEGT. In nucleotides, the CDR3 is TGTGCCAGCAGTGCGCCCCCGGGCTACGAGCAGTACTTC. Residues: CASSAPPGYEQYF.

This chain's CDR3 is CASSWGSGNTIYF. The CDR3 DNA follows: TGTGCCAGCAGTTGGGGTTCTGGAAACACCATATATTTT. The gene calls are TRBV14 and TRBJ1-3; D ambiguous. The CDR3 sequence is 13 residues long. The V gene's germline CDR1 is SGHDN and CDR2 FVKESK. Trimming took off 6 bases at V and 1 base at J, with 7 bases between the two ends.

CDR3 loop: CASSPGGGMNTEAFF. CDR3 nucleotide sequence: TGTGCCAGCAGCCCAGGTGGGGGGATGAACACTGAAGCTTTCTTT. The chain recombines TRBV9 with TRBJ1-1, with D perhaps matching TRBD1 (5 bases). CDR1 is SGDLS and CDR2 is YYNGEE in the germline V gene. V was shortened by 4 bases and J by 0 bases, with 13 bases between the two germline ends. The CDR3 contains 15 residues.

In its sample, this clonotype was seen many times. The chain links TRBV10-3 to TRBJ2-7; 8 bases match TRBD1. The CDR3 contains 11 residues. The V and J ends lost 6 bases and 6 bases, in that order; junction bases with no gene match: 1. Germline loops: CDR1 ENHRY, CDR2 SYGVKD. DNA of the CDR3: TGTGCCATCAGAGGACAGGGCGAGCAGTACTTC. This encodes CAIRGQGEQYF.